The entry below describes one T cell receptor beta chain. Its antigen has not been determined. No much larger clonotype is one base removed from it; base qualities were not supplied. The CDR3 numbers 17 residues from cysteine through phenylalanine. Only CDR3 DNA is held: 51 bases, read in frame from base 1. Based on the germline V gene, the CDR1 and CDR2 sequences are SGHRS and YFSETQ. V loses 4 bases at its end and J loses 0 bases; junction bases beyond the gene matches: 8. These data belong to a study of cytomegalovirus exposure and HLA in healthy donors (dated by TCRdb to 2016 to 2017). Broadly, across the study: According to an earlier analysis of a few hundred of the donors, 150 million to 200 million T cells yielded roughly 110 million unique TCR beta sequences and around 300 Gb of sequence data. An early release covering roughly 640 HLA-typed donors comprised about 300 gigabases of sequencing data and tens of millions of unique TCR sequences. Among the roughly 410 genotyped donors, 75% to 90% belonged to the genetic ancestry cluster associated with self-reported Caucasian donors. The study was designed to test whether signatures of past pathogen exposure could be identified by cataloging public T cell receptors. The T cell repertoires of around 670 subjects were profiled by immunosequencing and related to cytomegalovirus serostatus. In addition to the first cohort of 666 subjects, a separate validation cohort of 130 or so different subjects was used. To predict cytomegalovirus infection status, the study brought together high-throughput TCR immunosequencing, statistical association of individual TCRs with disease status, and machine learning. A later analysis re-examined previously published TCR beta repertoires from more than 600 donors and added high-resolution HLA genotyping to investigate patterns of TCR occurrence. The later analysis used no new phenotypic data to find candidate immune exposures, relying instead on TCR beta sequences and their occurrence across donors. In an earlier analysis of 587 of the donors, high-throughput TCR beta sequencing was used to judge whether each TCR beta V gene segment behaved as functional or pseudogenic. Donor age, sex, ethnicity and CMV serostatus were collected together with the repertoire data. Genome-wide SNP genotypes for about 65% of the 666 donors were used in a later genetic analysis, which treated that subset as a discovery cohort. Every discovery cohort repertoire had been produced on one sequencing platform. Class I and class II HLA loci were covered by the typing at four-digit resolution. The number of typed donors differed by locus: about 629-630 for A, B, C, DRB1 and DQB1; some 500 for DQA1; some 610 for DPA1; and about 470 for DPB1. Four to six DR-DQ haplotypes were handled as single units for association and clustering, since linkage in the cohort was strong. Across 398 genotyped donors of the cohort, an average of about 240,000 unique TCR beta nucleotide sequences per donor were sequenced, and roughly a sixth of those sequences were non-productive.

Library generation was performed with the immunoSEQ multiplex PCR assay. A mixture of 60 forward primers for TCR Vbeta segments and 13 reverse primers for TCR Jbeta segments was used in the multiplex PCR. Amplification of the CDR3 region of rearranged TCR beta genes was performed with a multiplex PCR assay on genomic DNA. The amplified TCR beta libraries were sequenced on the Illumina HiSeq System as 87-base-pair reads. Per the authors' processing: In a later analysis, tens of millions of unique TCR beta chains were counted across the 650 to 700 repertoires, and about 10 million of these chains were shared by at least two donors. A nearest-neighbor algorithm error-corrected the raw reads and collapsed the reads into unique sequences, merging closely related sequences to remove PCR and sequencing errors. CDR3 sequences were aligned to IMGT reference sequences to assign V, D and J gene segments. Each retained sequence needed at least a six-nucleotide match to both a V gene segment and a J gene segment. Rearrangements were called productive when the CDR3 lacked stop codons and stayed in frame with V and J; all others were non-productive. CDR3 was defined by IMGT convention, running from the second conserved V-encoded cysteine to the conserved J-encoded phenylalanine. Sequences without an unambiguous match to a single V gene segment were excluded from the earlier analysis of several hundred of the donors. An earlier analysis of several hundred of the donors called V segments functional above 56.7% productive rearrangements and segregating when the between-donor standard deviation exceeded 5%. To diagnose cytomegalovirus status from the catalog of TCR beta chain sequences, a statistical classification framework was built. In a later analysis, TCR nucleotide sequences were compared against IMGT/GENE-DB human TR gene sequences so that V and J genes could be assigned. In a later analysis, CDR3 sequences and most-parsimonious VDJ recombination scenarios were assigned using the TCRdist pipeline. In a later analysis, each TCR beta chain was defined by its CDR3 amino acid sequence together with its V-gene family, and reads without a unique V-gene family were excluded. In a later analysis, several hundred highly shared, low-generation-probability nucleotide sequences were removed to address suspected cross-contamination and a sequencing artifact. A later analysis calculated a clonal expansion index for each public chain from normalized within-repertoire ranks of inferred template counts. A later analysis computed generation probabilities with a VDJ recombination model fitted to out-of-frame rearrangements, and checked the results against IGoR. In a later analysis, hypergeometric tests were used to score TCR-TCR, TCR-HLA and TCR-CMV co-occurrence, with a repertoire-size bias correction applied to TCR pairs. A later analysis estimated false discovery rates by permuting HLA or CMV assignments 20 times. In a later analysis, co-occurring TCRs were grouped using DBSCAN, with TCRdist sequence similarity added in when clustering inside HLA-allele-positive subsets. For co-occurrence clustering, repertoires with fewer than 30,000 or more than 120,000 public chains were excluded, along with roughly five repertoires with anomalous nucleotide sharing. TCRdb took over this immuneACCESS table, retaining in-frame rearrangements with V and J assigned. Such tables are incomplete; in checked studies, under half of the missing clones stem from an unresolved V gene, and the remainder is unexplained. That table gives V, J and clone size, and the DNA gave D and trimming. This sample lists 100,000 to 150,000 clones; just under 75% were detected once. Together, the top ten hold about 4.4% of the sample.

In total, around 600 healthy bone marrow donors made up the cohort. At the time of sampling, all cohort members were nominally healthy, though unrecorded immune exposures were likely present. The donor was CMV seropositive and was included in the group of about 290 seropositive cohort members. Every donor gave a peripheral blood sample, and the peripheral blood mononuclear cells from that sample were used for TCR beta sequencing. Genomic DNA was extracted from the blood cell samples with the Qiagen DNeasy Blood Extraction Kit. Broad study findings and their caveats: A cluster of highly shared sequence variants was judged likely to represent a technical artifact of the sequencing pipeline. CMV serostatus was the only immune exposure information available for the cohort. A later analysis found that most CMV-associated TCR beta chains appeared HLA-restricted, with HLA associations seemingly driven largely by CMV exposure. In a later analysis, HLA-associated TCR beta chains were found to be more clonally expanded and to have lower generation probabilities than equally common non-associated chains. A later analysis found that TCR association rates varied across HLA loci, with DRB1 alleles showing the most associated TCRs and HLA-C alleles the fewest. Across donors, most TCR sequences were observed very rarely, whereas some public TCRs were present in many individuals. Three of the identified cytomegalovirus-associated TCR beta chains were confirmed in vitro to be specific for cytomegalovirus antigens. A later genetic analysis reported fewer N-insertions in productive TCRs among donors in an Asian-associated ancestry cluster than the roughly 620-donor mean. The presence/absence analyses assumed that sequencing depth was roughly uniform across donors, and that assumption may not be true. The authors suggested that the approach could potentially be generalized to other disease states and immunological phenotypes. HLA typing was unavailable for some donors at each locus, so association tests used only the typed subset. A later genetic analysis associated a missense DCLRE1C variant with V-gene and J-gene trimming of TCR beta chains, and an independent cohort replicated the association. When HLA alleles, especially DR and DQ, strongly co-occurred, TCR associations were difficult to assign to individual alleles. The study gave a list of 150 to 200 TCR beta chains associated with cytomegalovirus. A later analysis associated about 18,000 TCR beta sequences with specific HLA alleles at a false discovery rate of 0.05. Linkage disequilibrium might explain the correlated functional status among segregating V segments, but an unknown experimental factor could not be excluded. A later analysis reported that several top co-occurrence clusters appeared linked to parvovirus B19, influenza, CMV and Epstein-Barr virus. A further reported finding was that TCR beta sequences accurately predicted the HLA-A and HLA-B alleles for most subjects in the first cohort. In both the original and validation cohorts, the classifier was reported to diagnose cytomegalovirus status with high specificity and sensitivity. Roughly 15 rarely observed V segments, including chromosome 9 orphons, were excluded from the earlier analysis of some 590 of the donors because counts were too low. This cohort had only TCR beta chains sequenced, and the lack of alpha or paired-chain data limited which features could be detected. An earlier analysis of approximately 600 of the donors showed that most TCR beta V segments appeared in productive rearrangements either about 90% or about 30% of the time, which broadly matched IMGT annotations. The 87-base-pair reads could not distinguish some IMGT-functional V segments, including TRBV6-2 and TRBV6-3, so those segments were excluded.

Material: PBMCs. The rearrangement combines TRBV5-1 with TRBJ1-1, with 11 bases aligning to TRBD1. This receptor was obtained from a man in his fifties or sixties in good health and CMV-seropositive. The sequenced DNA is TGCGCCAGCAGCCAAGGGACAGGGGGTCCCATGAACACTGAAGCTTTCTTT. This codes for CASSQGTGGPMNTEAFF.